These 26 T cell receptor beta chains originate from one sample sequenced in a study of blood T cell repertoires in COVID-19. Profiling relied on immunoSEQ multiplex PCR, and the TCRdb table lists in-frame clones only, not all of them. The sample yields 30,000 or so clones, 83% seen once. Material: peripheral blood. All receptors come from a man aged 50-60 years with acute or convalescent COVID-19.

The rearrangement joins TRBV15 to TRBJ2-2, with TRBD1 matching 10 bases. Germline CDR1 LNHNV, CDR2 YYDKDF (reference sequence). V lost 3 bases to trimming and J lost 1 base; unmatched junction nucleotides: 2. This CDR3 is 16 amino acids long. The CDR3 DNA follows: TGTGCCACCAGCAGGGGGACAGGGGAGAACACCGGGGAGCTGTTTTTT. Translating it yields CATSRGTGENTGELFF.

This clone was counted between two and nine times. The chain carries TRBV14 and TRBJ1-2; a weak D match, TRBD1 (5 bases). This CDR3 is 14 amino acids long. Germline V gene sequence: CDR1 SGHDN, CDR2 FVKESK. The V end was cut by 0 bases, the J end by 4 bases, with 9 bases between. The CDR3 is CASSQDGALYGYTF. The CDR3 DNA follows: TGTGCCAGCAGCCAAGATGGGGCCCTCTATGGCTACACCTTC.

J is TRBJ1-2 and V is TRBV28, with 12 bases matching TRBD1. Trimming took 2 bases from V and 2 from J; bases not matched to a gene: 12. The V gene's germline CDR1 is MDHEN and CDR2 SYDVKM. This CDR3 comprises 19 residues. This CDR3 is CASSLSGTGGARGNYGYTF. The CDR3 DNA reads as TGTGCCAGCAGTTTAAGTGGGACAGGGGGCGCCAGGGGGAACTATGGCTACACCTTC.

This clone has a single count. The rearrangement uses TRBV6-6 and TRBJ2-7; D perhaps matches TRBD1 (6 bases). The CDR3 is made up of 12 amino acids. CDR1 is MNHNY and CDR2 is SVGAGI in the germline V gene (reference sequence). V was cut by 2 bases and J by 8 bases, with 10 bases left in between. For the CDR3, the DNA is TGTGCCAGCAGTTACAGCGACAGGAAGCAGTACTTC. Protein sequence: CASSYSDRKQYF.

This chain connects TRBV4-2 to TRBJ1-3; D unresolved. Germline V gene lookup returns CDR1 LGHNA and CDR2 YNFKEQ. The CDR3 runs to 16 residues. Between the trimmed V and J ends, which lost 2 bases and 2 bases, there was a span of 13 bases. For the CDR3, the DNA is TGTGCCAGCAGCCAATCGGCGAGCGGGGCTGGAAACACCATATATTTT. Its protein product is CASSQSASGAGNTIYF.

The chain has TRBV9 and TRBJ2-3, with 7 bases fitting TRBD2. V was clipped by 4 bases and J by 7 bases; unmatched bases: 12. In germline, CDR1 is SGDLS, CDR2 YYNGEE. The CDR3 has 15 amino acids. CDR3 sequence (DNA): TGTGCCAGCAGCAAAACTAGCGAGTTAGGTCATACGCAGTATTTT. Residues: CASSKTSELGHTQYF.

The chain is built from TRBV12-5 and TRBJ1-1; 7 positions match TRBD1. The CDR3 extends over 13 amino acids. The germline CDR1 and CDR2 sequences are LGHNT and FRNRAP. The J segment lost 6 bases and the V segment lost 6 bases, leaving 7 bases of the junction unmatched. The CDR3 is CASGHDRAAEAFF. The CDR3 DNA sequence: TGTGCTAGTGGCCATGACAGGGCCGCTGAAGCTTTCTTT.

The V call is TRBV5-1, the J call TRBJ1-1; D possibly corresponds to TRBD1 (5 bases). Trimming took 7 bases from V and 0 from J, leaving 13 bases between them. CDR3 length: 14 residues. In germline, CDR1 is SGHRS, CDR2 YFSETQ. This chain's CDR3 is CASGADLMNTEAFF. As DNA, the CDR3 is TGCGCCAGCGGGGCAGACCTAATGAACACTGAAGCTTTCTTT.

The CDR3 loop reads CASSRQTSLMNTEAFF. In DNA form, the CDR3 reads TGCGCCAGCAGCCGACAGACCTCTCTAATGAACACTGAAGCTTTCTTT. V usage is TRBV5-1 and J usage is TRBJ1-1, with D perhaps matching TRBD1 (5 bases). Germline V gene data show CDR1 as SGHRS and CDR2 as YFSETQ. The CDR3 is made up of 16 amino acids. V was shortened by 4 bases and J by 0 bases, with 16 bases between the two germline ends.

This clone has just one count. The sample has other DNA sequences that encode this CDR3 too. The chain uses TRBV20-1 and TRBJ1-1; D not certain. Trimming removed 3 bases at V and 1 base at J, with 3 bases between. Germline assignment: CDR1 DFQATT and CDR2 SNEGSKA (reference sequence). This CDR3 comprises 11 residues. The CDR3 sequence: CSASQNTEAFF. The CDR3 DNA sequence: TGCAGTGCTAGTCAGAACACTGAAGCTTTCTTT.

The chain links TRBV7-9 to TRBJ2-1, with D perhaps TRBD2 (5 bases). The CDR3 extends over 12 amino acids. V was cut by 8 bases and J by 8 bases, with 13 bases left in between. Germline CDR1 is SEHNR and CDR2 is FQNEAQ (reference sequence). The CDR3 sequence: CASLEGRDEQFF. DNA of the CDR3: TGTGCCAGCCTAGAGGGTAGAGATGAGCAGTTCTTC.

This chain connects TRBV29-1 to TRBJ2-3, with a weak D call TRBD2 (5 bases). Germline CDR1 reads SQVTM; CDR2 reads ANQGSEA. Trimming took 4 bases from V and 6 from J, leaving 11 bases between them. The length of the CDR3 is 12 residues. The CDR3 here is CSVVSGRDTQYF. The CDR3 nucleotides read TGCAGCGTTGTGAGCGGACGGGATACGCAGTATTTT.

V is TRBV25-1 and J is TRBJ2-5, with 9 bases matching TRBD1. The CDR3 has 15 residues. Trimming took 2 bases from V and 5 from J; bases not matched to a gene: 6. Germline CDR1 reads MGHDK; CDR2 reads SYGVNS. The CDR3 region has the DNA TGTGCCAGCAGTGAAGGGGGACAGGGTGGGGAGACCCAGTACTTC. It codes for CASSEGGQGGETQYF.

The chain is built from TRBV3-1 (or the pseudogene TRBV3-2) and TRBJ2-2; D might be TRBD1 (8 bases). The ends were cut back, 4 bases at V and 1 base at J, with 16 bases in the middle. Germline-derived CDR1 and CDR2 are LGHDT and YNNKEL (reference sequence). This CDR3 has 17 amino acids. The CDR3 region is CASSPMGGTGNTGELFF. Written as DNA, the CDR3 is TGTGCCAGCAGCCCAATGGGGGGGACAGGGAACACCGGGGAGCTGTTTTTT.

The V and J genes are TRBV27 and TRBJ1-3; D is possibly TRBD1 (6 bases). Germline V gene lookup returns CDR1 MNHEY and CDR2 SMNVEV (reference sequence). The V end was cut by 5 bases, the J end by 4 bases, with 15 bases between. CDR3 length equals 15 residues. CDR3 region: CASSRYRDIGNTIYF. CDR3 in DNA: TGTGCCAGCAGTCGCTACCGGGACATCGGAAACACCATATATTTT.

The CDR3 region is CASSLGPPGNEQFF. CDR3 nucleotide sequence: TGCGCCAGCAGCTTGGGACCTCCGGGGAATGAGCAGTTCTTC. V gene TRBV5-1 combines with J gene TRBJ2-1; possibly TRBD2 for D (5 bases). Germline V lookup: CDR1 SGHRS, CDR2 YFSETQ. V lost 0 bases and J 7 bases, leaving 11 bases between the germline ends. This CDR3 has 14 amino acids.

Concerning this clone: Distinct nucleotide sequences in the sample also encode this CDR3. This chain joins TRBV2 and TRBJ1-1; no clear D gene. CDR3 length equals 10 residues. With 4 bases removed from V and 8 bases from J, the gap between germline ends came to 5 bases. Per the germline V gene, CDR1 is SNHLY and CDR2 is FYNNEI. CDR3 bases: TGTGCCAGCAGTGTCGGGGAAGCTTTCTTT. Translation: CASSVGEAFF.

In DNA, the CDR3 is TGTGCCAGTAGCTGGGGACATCCCTCCTACAATGAGCAGTTCTTC. Its protein is CASSWGHPSYNEQFF. V is TRBV19 and J is TRBJ2-1; weak D call: TRBD1 (6 bases). The CDR3 loop spans 15 amino acids. In germline, CDR1 is LNHDA, CDR2 SQIVND (reference sequence). V lost 6 bases, J lost 0 bases, and 12 bases lay in between.

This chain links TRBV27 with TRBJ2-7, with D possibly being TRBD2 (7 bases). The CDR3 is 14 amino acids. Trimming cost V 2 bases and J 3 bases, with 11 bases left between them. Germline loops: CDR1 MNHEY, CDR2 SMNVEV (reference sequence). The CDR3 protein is CASSLGGAFYEQYF. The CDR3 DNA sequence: TGTGCCAGCAGTTTAGGGGGGGCATTCTACGAGCAGTACTTC.

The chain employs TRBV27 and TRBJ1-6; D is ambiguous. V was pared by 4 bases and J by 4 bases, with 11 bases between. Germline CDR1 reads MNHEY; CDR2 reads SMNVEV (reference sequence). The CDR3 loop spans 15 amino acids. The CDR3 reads CASSYAPGYNSPLHF. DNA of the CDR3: TGTGCCAGCAGTTACGCTCCCGGTTATAATTCACCCCTCCACTTT.

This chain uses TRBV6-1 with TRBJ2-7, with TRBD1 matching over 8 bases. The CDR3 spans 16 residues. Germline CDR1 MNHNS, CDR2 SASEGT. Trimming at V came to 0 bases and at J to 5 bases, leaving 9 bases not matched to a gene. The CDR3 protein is CASSEALGTGGDEQYF. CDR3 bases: TGTGCCAGCAGTGAAGCGCTGGGGACAGGAGGTGACGAGCAGTACTTC.

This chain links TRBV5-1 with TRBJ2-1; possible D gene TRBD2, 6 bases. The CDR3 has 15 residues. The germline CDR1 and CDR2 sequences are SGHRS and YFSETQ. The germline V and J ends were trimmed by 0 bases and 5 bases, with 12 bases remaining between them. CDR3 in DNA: TGCGCCAGCAGCTTGGGGCTAGCGAGGAACAATGAGCAGTTCTTC. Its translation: CASSLGLARNNEQFF.

CDR3 nucleotide sequence: TGTGCCAGCTCACCACGGGGCGTAGGGGAGCTGTTTTTT. Translated, it gives CASSPRGVGELFF. V is TRBV18 and J is TRBJ2-2; weak D call: TRBD1 (5 bases). Between the trimmed V and J ends, which lost 1 base and 8 bases, there was a span of 8 bases. The CDR3 extends over 13 amino acids. CDR1 is KGHSH, CDR2 LQKENI, per germline.

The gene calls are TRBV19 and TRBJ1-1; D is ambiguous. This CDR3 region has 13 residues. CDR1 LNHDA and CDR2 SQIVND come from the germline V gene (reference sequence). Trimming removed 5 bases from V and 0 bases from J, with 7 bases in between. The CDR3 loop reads CASSGQMNTEAFF. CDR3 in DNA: TGTGCCAGTAGTGGCCAGATGAACACTGAAGCTTTCTTT.

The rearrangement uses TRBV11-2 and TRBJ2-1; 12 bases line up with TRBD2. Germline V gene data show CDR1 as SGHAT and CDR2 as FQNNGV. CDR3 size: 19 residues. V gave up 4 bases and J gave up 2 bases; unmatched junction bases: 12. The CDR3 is CASSSRSGLAGSPYNEQFF. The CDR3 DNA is TGTGCCAGCAGCTCCCGTTCGGGACTAGCGGGCTCCCCCTACAATGAGCAGTTCTTC.

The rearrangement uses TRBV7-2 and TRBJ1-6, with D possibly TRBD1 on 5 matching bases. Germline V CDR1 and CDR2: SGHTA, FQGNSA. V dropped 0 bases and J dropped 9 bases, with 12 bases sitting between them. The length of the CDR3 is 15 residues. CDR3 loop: CASSLAAGMGSPLHF. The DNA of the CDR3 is TGTGCCAGCAGCTTAGCGGCAGGGATGGGTTCACCCCTCCACTTT.